This T cell receptor (beta chain) was obtained from a study of Ad26.COV2.S vaccination and SARS-CoV-2 variants. Study results and caveats: Reportedly, spike-specific CD8+ and CD4+ T cell responses achieved substantial breadth once vaccination had taken place.

The repertoire was sequenced with immunoSEQ multiplex PCR; TCRdb's copy has only in-frame clones and lacks some. Found here are about 390,000 clones, more than 85% of them singletons; the top ten hold under 4%. CDR1 is LNHDA, CDR2 SQIVND, per germline (reference sequence). The junction had 2 bases not matched to a gene; V was cut back by 6 bases and J by 4 bases. This CDR3 is 12 amino acids long. As for treatment: around 19 received Ad26.COV2.S at low or high dose, single or two shots; five or six received placebo; per-sample allocation not given. Vaccine and placebo recipients were sampled on day 63 after the first injection. Comment on this clone: Its cognate antigen is unknown.

This receptor was identified in a person between 18 and 65 years old who received the Ad26.COV2.S COVID-19 vaccine or a placebo. The genes are TRBV19 and TRBJ2-5, with 7 bases matching TRBD1. Specimen: peripheral blood, collected in a trial of Ad26.COV2.S vaccine versus placebo. The CDR3 spells CASSDRAETQYF. In DNA form, the CDR3 reads TGTGCCAGTAGCGACAGGGCAGAGACCCAGTACTTC.